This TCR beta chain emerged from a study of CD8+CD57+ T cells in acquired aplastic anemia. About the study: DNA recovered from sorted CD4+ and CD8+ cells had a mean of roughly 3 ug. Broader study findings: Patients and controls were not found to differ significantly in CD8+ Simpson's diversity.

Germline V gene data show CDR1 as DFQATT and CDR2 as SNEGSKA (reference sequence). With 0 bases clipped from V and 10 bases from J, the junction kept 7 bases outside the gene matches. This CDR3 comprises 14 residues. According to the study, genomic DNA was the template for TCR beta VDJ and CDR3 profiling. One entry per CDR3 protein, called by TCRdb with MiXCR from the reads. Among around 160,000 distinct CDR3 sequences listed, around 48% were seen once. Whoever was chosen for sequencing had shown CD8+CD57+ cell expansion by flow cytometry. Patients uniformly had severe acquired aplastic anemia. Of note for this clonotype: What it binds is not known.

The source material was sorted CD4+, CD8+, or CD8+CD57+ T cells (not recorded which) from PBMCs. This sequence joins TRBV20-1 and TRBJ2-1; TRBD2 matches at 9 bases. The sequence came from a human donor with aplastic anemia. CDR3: CSARDAGSGGEQFF. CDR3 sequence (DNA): TGCAGTGCTAGAGATGCAGGGAGCGGGGGGGAGCAGTTCTTC.